One sample yielded the 20 T cell receptor beta chains listed below, sequenced in a study of shared clonotypes between healthy human individuals. Clones were sequenced by immunoSEQ multiplex PCR, and TCRdb holds only the in-frame ones, with some missing. The repertoire holds more than 2 million clones, about 94% seen once, with about 1.7% in the top ten. Naive CD8 populations comprised CD45RO-negative cells positively selected for CCR7, excluding terminally differentiated effector memory CD45RA+ cells. Sequencing was carried out using naive CD8+ T cells from PBMCs. The source of these receptors is a man younger than 35 in good health. Some clones in this sample may be carry-over from other donors' samples.

This rearrangement joins TRBV29-1 to TRBJ2-6, with D possibly being TRBD1 (6 bases). V was cut by 5 bases and J by 0 bases, with 23 bases left in between. This CDR3 is 19 amino acids long. The V gene's germline CDR1 is SQVTM and CDR2 ANQGSEA. CDR3 loop: CSVLYRTARNVSGANVLTF. The CDR3 DNA follows: TGCAGCGTTCTATACCGGACAGCCCGTAACGTCTCTGGGGCCAACGTCCTGACTTTC.

This chain connects TRBV11-2 to TRBJ1-1; no clear D gene. V was cut by 4 bases and J by 0 bases, with 15 bases left in between. The CDR3 runs to 16 residues. Germline values: CDR1 SGHAT, CDR2 FQNNGV. The CDR3 sequence: CASSSQARGVNTEAFF. CDR3 in DNA: TGTGCCAGCAGCTCCCAAGCTCGAGGAGTGAACACTGAAGCTTTCTTT.

J is TRBJ2-1 and V is TRBV2, with 8 bases matching TRBD1. Germline trimming cut 6 bases from V and 7 bases from J; bases unmatched to any gene: 5. The CDR3 runs 13 residues. Germline V gene lookup returns CDR1 SNHLY and CDR2 FYNNEI. CDR3: CASSRTGRNEQFF. The CDR3 DNA reads TGTGCCAGCAGCAGGACAGGGAGAAATGAGCAGTTCTTC.

The V and J genes are TRBV5-6 and TRBJ2-3; 7 bases line up with TRBD2. There are 13 residues in the CDR3. In germline, CDR1 is SGHDT, CDR2 YYEEEE. Trimming took 2 bases from V and 5 from J; bases not matched to a gene: 2. The CDR3 region is CASSFGRGDTQYF. The CDR3 region has the DNA TGTGCCAGCAGCTTTGGGAGGGGAGATACGCAGTATTTT.

The chain employs TRBV7-9 and TRBJ2-1, with 9 nucleotides matching TRBD1. Germline CDR1 SEHNR, CDR2 FQNEAQ (reference sequence). V lost 4 bases to trimming and J lost 7 bases; unmatched junction nucleotides: 8. The CDR3 has 15 amino acids. CDR3 region: CASSSGTGNWNEQFF. In DNA form, the CDR3 reads TGTGCCAGCAGCTCCGGGACAGGGAATTGGAATGAGCAGTTCTTC.

About this clone: The sample holds other DNA sequences that translate to the same CDR3. The gene calls are TRBV27 and TRBJ2-3, with a tentative D call TRBD2 (6 bases). The CDR3 runs 16 residues. Trimming stripped 3 bases from V and 0 bases from J, with 13 bases between. Per germline, CDR1 MNHEY and CDR2 SMNVEV (reference sequence). The CDR3 nucleotides read TGTGCCAGCAGTTTGTTGCTAGCGTCTAGCACAGATACGCAGTATTTT. Translated: CASSLLLASSTDTQYF.

The chain has TRBV27 and TRBJ2-7, with 11 bases that match TRBD2. The CDR3 contains 18 residues. Trimming took 1 base from V and 0 from J; bases not matched to a gene: 8. The germline CDR1 and CDR2 sequences are MNHEY and SMNVEV (reference sequence). CDR3 nucleotides: TGTGCCAGCAGTTTATTACTCACTAGCGGGAGACCCTCCTACGAGCAGTACTTC. Protein product: CASSLLLTSGRPSYEQYF.

V is TRBV7-3 and J is TRBJ2-6, with 8 bases matching TRBD1. Germline trimming cut 2 bases from V and 2 bases from J; bases unmatched to any gene: 5. Germline-derived CDR1 and CDR2 are SGHTA and FQGTGA. This CDR3 is 17 amino acids long. CDR3 residues: CASSLAPGGTGANVLTF. The CDR3 DNA reads TGTGCCAGCAGCTTAGCCCCAGGGGGCACTGGGGCCAACGTCCTGACTTTC.

The V gene is TRBV6-5, the J gene TRBJ2-1, with D perhaps TRBD2 (5 bases). CDR3 length: 15 residues. Germline CDR1 is MNHEY and CDR2 is SVGAGI. V lost 4 bases, J lost 6 bases, and 16 bases lay in between. DNA for the CDR3: TGTGCCAGCAGTTGGGAGCCAAGCGTCCCCAATGAGCAGTTCTTC. Amino acid sequence: CASSWEPSVPNEQFF.

The chain employs TRBV6-6 and TRBJ1-5; D perhaps matches TRBD1 (5 bases). Trimming left V 10 bases short and J 5 bases short, with 15 bases between. Germline-derived CDR1 and CDR2 are MNHNY and SVGAGI (reference sequence). The CDR3 has 13 amino acids. The CDR3 is CATGNGAYQPQHF. The CDR3 region has the DNA TGTGCCACCGGGAACGGGGCCTATCAGCCCCAGCATTTT.

The chain is built from TRBV7-8 and TRBJ2-1, with D unclear. This CDR3 is 13 amino acids long. V lost 3 bases, J lost 4 bases, and 7 bases lay in between. Germline V gene sequence: CDR1 SGHVS, CDR2 FQNEAQ. The CDR3 region is CASSFSSYNEQFF. CDR3 in DNA: TGTGCCAGCAGCTTCTCCAGTTACAATGAGCAGTTCTTC.

The genes are TRBV15 and TRBJ2-4; D possibly uses TRBD1 or TRBD2 (5 bases each). V was trimmed by 5 bases and J by 2 bases, leaving 16 bases between them. Germline values: CDR1 LNHNV, CDR2 YYDKDF (reference sequence). This CDR3 is 16 amino acids long. This CDR3 is CATSSLDGASKNIQYF. The CDR3 coding sequence is TGTGCCACCAGCTCTCTCGACGGGGCATCCAAAAACATTCAGTACTTC.

The chain links TRBV7-8 to TRBJ2-1, with 9 bases that match TRBD2. CDR3 size: 14 residues. V shed 8 bases, J shed 7 bases, and the junction held 9 bases outside the gene matches. Germline V lookup: CDR1 SGHVS, CDR2 FQNEAQ. The CDR3 coding sequence is TGTGCCAGCGGTTTAGCGGGAGACGAGAATGAGCAGTTCTTC. Translated, it gives CASGLAGDENEQFF.

V usage is TRBV18 and J usage is TRBJ1-5, with D perhaps TRBD1 (5 bases). CDR3 size: 15 residues. V gave up 1 base and J gave up 0 bases, with 7 bases separating them. Germline V lookup: CDR1 KGHSH, CDR2 LQKENI. The CDR3 DNA reads TGTGCCAGCTCACCACGGGGCGATAGCAATCAGCCCCAGCATTTT. It codes for CASSPRGDSNQPQHF.

The count of this clone is one. This sequence joins TRBV27 and TRBJ2-7; TRBD1 aligns across 8 bases. CDR3 length: 16 amino acids. Trimming cost V 0 bases and J 2 bases; bases outside gene matches: 6. CDR1 is MNHEY, CDR2 SMNVEV, per germline (reference sequence). CDR3: CASSLSPRQGTYEQYF. In DNA, the CDR3 is TGTGCCAGCAGTTTATCCCCCCGACAGGGGACCTACGAGCAGTACTTC.

V gene TRBV6-1 combines with J gene TRBJ2-7; maybe TRBD1 (6 bases). This CDR3 is 13 amino acids long. The V and J ends lost 10 bases and 0 bases respectively, with 13 bases between them. From germline, CDR1 is MNHNS and CDR2 SASEGT. The CDR3 coding sequence is TGTGCCAACAGCCGGGACAACTCCTACGAGCAGTACTTC. This encodes CANSRDNSYEQYF.

The gene calls are TRBV19 and TRBJ1-4; D possibly corresponds to TRBD1 (5 bases). Per the germline V gene, CDR1 is LNHDA and CDR2 is SQIVND (reference sequence). The V end was cut by 3 bases, the J end by 6 bases, with 8 bases between. This CDR3 is 13 amino acids long. The CDR3 coding sequence is TGTGCCAGTAGTATCGGGGGAGATGAAAAACTGTTTTTT. This sequence encodes CASSIGGDEKLFF.

V is TRBV19 and J is TRBJ1-1; D uncertain. The CDR3 covers 16 residues. The V end lost 0 bases, the J end lost 1 base, and 12 bases lay between the germline ends. CDR1 is LNHDA and CDR2 is SQIVND in the germline V gene (reference sequence). This CDR3 reads CASSIDRTDPNTEAFF. The CDR3 DNA sequence: TGTGCCAGTAGTATAGATAGAACAGACCCGAACACTGAAGCTTTCTTT. Full variable domain (rest looked up from reference TRBV19 and TRBJ1-1): DGGITQSPKYLFRKEGQNVTLSCEQNLNHDAMYWYRQDPGQGLRLIYYSQIVNDFQKGDIAEGYSVSREKKESFPLTVTSAQKNPTAFYLCASSIDRTDPNTEAFFGQGTRLTVV.

The gene calls are TRBV12-5 and TRBJ1-1; TRBD1 matches at 7 bases. The CDR3 is made up of 17 amino acids. Germline loops: CDR1 LGHNT, CDR2 FRNRAP. V trimming: 1 base; J trimming: 1 base; junction bases outside the gene matches: 9. CDR3 in amino acids: CASGLALPTGWNTEAFF. The DNA for the CDR3 is TGTGCTAGTGGTTTGGCACTTCCGACAGGGTGGAACACTGAAGCTTTCTTT.

V gene TRBV14 combines with J gene TRBJ1-3; D is perhaps TRBD1 (6 bases). The germline V gene encodes CDR1 SGHDN and CDR2 FVKESK. Between the trimmed V and J ends, which lost 0 bases and 0 bases, there was a span of 12 bases. This CDR3 has 17 residues. Written as DNA, the CDR3 is TGTGCCAGCAGCCAAGACCCGAGGGGGAACTCTGGAAACACCATATATTTT. This translates into CASSQDPRGNSGNTIYF.